Listed below are T cell receptor beta chains from one sample, sequenced in a study of T cells in Graves' hyperthyroidism and ophthalmopathy. TCRdb reanalysed the multiplex PCR reads using MiXCR and keeps one entry per CDR3 protein. The sample holds 660,000 or so distinct CDR3 sequences, roughly 20% seen once. The specimen sequenced was blood. These TCRs come from a man aged 25 to 40 with Graves' ophthalmopathy. The CDR3 runs from the conserved cysteine through the conserved F or W. D genes are given only for firm matches. The listing skips clone size in some rows; elsewhere it reads once, few, many or a size class.

TRBV11-2	TRBJ2-1	few	.	TGTGCCAGCAGCTTAAGCCCGGGACGGAAGTTCTTC	CASSLSPGRKFF
TRBV20-1	TRBJ1-1	few	TRBD1	TGCAGTGCTAGAAACAGGGGAAGTAACACTGAAGCTTTCTTT	CSARNRGSNTEAFF
TRBV11-3	TRBJ2-1	.	.	TGTGCCAGCAGCTTAGGGGAGGTAGCCTACAATGAGCAGTTCTTC	CASSLGEVAYNEQFF
TRBV9	TRBJ1-3	.	.	TGTGCCAGCAGCGTAGACGGCTTCGGTGGAAACACCATATATTTT	CASSVDGFGGNTIYF
TRBV27	TRBJ1-1	.	.	TGTGCCAGCCGCGGCGGGTGGGGCACTGAAGCTTTCTTT	CASRGGWGTEAFF
TRBV5-1	TRBJ2-1	.	TRBD2	TGCGCCAGCAGCTTTAGCGGGAGGAGCTACGAGCAGTTCTTC	CASSFSGRSYEQFF
TRBV5-1	TRBJ2-2	few	.	TGCGCCAGCAGCCGGGACATGGGAGGCACCGGGGAGCTGTTTTTT	CASSRDMGGTGELFF
TRBV6-1	TRBJ2-7	.	TRBD1	TGTGCCAGCAGCCGCGGCCGAGGGGGCTTCTACGAGCAGTACTTC	CASSRGRGGFYEQYF
TRBV5-1	TRBJ2-2	few	.	TGCGCCAGCAGCCCGTCCGGGCACACCGGGGAGCTGTTTTTT	CASSPSGHTGELFF
TRBV5-8	TRBJ1-4	few	TRBD1	TGTGCCAGCAGCTTGGACAGGGGGCGAATTCCGCCCGAAAAACTGTTTTTT	CASSLDRGRIPPEKLFF
TRBV10-2	TRBJ2-7	few	.	TGCGCCAGCAGGACCCCGGGCAGGGGCTACGAGCAGTACTTC	CASRTPGRGYEQYF
TRBV18	TRBJ2-1	many	TRBD2	TGTGCCAGCGCTAGCGGGAATCTTAATGAGCAGTTCTTC	CASASGNLNEQFF
TRBV7-9	TRBJ2-2	few	TRBD2	TGTGCCAGCAGCTTACACTATAGCGGGAGGGCTGACGGGGAGCTGTTTTTT	CASSLHYSGRADGELFF
TRBV14	TRBJ1-2	few	TRBD1	TGTGCCAGCAGCCAAGGGCAGGGGGCTCTCAACTATGGCTACACCTTC	CASSQGQGALNYGYTF
TRBV11-1	TRBJ2-7	many	.	TGTGCCAGCAGCCACGGACACTCACCCTACGAGCAGTACTTC	CASSHGHSPYEQYF
TRBV7-9	TRBJ2-1	.	.	TGTGCCAGCAGGCAAGGAGCCAGACGGACCAGCTCCTACAATGAGCAGTTCTTC	CASRQGARRTSSYNEQFF
TRBV7-2	TRBJ2-7	.	TRBD2	TGTGCCAGCAGCCTTGGACTAGCGGGAGGGAGGGGGCAGTACTTC	CASSLGLAGGRGQYF
TRBV11-3	TRBJ2-1	many	.	TGTGCCAGCAGCTTGGGGGGTGGGGAAAACAATGAGCAGTTCTTC	CASSLGGGENNEQFF
TRBV6-4	TRBJ1-2	.	.	TGTGCCAGCATGGAACAAACGACAGAACTCTATGGCTACACCTTC	CASMEQTTELYGYTF
TRBV30	TRBJ1-2	many	.	TGTGCCTGGAAGCGAAACTATGGCTACACCTTC	CAWKRNYGYTF
TRBV7-3	TRBJ2-1	many	TRBD2	TGTGCCAGCAGCTCCAATCCTAGCGGAGGAAGGTCCTCCCAGTTCTTC	CASSSNPSGGRSSQFF
TRBV18	TRBJ1-5	few	.	TGTGCCAGCTTTGGGGGAGGCAATCAGCCCCAGCATTTT	CASFGGGNQPQHF
TRBV7-2	TRBJ2-1	many	TRBD2	TGTGCCAGCAGGATCCCCCCTAGCGGGAGGGCCTTCCACAATGAGCAGTTCTTC	CASRIPPSGRAFHNEQFF
TRBV19	TRBJ1-3	.	.	TGTGCCAGTCGGACAACCGCCGAGGGAAACACCATATATTTT	CASRTTAEGNTIYF
TRBV18	TRBJ1-5	many	.	TGTGCCAGCTCACCTACTGGGACCCAGCCCCAGCATTTT	CASSPTGTQPQHF
TRBV4-2	TRBJ1-2	.	.	TGTGCCAGCAGCCCCAGCCAGCCCGGGGGACTCAACTATGGCTACACCTTC	CASSPSQPGGLNYGYTF
TRBV19	TRBJ1-5	.	.	TGTGCCAGTAGTGTCGGAGGAACTCGAAGCAATCAGCCCCAGCATTTT	CASSVGGTRSNQPQHF
TRBV7-7	TRBJ2-1	.	TRBD1	TGTGCTAGCAGCCCCCTGGACAGGGAAAACAATGAGCAGTTCTTC	CASSPLDRENNEQFF
TRBV14	TRBJ2-7	few	TRBD2	TGTGCCAGCAGCCGGCGGGGGGCCTACGAGCAGTACTTC	CASSRRGAYEQYF
TRBV20-1	TRBJ1-5	many	.	TGCAGTGCTAGAGAATCAGGGATGGAGGCGCAGCCCCAGCATTTT	CSARESGMEAQPQHF
TRBV6-2/TRBV6-3	TRBJ2-7	.	.	TGTGCCAGCAAATTGGAGTTGGGCAACGAGCAGTACTTC	CASKLELGNEQYF
TRBV12-3/TRBV12-4	TRBJ2-3	many	.	TGTGCCAGCAGTCTTGGGGGGAGTCGGGCAGATACGCAGTATTTT	CASSLGGSRADTQYF
TRBV5-1	TRBJ2-7	.	.	TGCGCCAGCAGCTTGGCAAGTCTGAGCGAGCTATACGAGCAGTACTTC	CASSLASLSELYEQYF
TRBV11-3	TRBJ2-1	.	TRBD2	TGTGCCAGCAGCTTAGATCCCGGGACTAGTGAGCAGTTCTTC	CASSLDPGTSEQFF
TRBV7-2	TRBJ2-7	.	.	TGTGCCAGCAGCTCTACGCCAGGATCCTACGAGCAGTACTTC	CASSSTPGSYEQYF
TRBV27	TRBJ2-7	.	.	TGTGCCAGCAGTTTAGGGCAGTTCGGGTACGAGCAGTACTTC	CASSLGQFGYEQYF
TRBV4-1	TRBJ2-7	.	TRBD1	TGCGCCAGCAGCCAAGAACGGGGACAGTCCTACGAGCAGTACTTC	CASSQERGQSYEQYF
TRBV29-1	TRBJ1-1	few	.	TGCAGCGTAAACGGAGACCTGAACACTGAAGCTTTCTTT	CSVNGDLNTEAFF
TRBV10-3	TRBJ2-1	few	TRBD2	TGTGCCATCAAAACTAGCGGGGACTACAATGAGCAGTTCTTC	CAIKTSGDYNEQFF
TRBV7-9	TRBJ2-1	few	TRBD2	TGTGCCAGCAGCGCAAGGAGGGAGGGTTACAATGAGCAGTTCTTC	CASSARREGYNEQFF
TRBV28	TRBJ1-2	few	.	TGTGCCAGCAGTGAGGGACGGAACTATGGCTACACCTTC	CASSEGRNYGYTF
TRBV18	TRBJ2-7	.	TRBD1	TGTGCCAGCTCAACAAATCAGGGGGCGTCTTACTACGAGCAGTACTTC	CASSTNQGASYYEQYF
TRBV20-1	TRBJ1-6	.	.	TGCAGTGCTAGAGGTGGCAGGGTTCATAATTCACCCCTCCACTTT	CSARGGRVHNSPLHF
TRBV11-2	TRBJ2-1	many	.	TGTGCCAGCAGCAGGGGAGTTCTCGCCAATGAGCAGTTCTTC	CASSRGVLANEQFF
TRBV7-2	TRBJ2-3	.	.	TGTGCCAGCAGCCCGGTAACAGATACGCAGTATTTT	CASSPVTDTQYF
TRBV18	TRBJ2-5	few	TRBD2	TGTGCCAGCTCACGGGGACTAGCGGGAAGAGAGACCCAGTACTTC	CASSRGLAGRETQYF
TRBV5-1	TRBJ2-4	.	.	TGCGCCAGCAGCTCATCGGGGACAGCCAAAAACATTCAGTACTTC	CASSSSGTAKNIQYF
TRBV28	TRBJ1-4	many	.	TGTGCCAGCAGTATAGGATCAACTAATGAAAAACTGTTTTTT	CASSIGSTNEKLFF
TRBV11-2	TRBJ2-5	many	TRBD1	TGTGCCAGCAGCTTAGGGACAGGGGCTGGGGAGACCCAGTACTTC	CASSLGTGAGETQYF
TRBV19	TRBJ2-3	.	TRBD2	TGTGCCAGTATTGGCGGGAGGGATTTTGGCACAGATACGCAGTATTTT	CASIGGRDFGTDTQYF
TRBV28	TRBJ2-1	.	.	TGTGCCAGCACATCCGGGGACAATGAGCAGTTCTTC	CASTSGDNEQFF
TRBV6-1	TRBJ2-2	few	TRBD2	TGTGCCAGCAGTCTAGCGGGAGGGGGCACCGGGGAGCTGTTTTTT	CASSLAGGGTGELFF
TRBV7-9	TRBJ2-1	many	TRBD2	TGTGCCAGCAGCTCACTCGCGGGAGGGGGGTACGATGAGCAGTTCTTC	CASSSLAGGGYDEQFF